This entry concerns a single TCR beta chain. Its matching antigen is unknown. Profiling relied on immunoSEQ multiplex PCR, and the TCRdb table lists in-frame clones only, not all of them. The sample holds around 1.9 million clones; roughly 93% are singletons and the top ten take over 1.5%. Trimming took 6 bases from V and 3 from J, leaving 14 bases between them. CDR1 and CDR2 (germline): SGHVS, FQNEAQ. The CDR3 is made up of 14 amino acids. This sample was included in a study of shared clonotypes between healthy human individuals. Study results and caveats: It was anticipated that sequencing depth would influence how many clonotypes donors shared.

As defined, naive CD8 cells were CD45RO-negative and positively selected for CCR7, with terminally differentiated effector memory CD45RA+ cells excluded. The sample consisted of naive CD8+ T cells from PBMCs. The chain recombines TRBV7-8 with TRBJ1-2; tentative D call: TRBD1 (5 bases). The receptor was derived from a man younger than 35 in good health. Some clones in this sample may be carry-over from other donors' samples. DNA of the CDR3: TGTGCCAGCAGTATTTCAGGGAGGGACTATGGCTACACCTTC. Protein product: CASSISGRDYGYTF. Looking up the rest from reference TRBV7-8 and TRBJ1-2 gives the full variable domain: GAGVSQSPRYKVAKRGQDVALRCDPISGHVSLFWYQQALGQGPEFLTYFQNEAQLDKSGLPSDRFFAERPEGSVSTLKIQRTQQEDSAVYLCASSISGRDYGYTFGSGTRLTVV.